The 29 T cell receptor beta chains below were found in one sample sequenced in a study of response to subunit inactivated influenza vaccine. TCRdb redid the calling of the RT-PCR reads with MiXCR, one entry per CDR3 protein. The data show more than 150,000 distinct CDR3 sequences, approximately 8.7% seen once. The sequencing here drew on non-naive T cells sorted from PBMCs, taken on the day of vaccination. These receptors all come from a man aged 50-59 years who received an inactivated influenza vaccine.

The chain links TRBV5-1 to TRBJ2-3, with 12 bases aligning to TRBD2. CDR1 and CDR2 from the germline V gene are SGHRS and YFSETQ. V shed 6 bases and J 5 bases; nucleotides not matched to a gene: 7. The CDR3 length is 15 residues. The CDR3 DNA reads TGCGCCAGCACCCTAGCGGGGGGGCCGATAGATACGCAGTATTTT. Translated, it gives CASTLAGGPIDTQYF.

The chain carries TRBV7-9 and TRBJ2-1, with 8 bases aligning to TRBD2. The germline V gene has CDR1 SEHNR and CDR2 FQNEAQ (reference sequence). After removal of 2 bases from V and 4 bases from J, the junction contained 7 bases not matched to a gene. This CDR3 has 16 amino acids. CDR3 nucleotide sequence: TGTGCCAGCAGCTTAACTCGGGGGGGCAGTTACAATGAGCAGTTCTTC. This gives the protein CASSLTRGGSYNEQFF.

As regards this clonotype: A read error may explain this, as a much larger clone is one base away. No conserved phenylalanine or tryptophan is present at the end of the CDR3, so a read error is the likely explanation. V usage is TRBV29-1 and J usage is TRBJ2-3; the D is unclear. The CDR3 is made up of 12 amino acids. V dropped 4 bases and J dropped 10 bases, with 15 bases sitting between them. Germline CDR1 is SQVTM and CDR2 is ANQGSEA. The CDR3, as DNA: TGCAGCGTTGCTACCGGGCCCCCGGCGCAGTATATT. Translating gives CSVATGPPAQYI.

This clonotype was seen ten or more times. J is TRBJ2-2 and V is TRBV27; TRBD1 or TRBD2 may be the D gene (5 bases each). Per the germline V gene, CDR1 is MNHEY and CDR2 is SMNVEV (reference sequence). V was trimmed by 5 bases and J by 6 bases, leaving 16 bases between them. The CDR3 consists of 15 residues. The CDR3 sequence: CASSPTFRGAGELFF. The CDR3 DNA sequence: TGTGCCAGCAGTCCCACCTTTCGAGGGGCCGGGGAGCTGTTTTTT.

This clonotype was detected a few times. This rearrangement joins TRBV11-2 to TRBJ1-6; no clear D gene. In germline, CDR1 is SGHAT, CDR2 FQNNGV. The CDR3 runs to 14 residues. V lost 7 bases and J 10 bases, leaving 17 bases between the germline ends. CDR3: CASTPPEEDSPLHF. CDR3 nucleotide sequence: TGTGCCAGCACCCCCCCCGAGGAGGACTCACCCCTCCACTTT. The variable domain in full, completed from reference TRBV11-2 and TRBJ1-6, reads EAGVAQSPRYKIIEKRQSVAFWCNPISGHATLYWYQQILGQGPKLLIQFQNNGVVDDSQLPKDRFSAERLKGVDSTLKIQPAKLEDSAVYLCASTPPEEDSPLHFGNGTRLTVT.

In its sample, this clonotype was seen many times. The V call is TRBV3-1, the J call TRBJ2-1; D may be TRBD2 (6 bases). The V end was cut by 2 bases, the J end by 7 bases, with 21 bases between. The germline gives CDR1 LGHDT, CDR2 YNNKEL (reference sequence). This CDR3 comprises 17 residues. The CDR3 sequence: CASSQTLARGGWNEQFF. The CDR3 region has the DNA TGTGCCAGCAGCCAAACCCTCGCTCGGGGAGGTTGGAATGAGCAGTTCTTC.

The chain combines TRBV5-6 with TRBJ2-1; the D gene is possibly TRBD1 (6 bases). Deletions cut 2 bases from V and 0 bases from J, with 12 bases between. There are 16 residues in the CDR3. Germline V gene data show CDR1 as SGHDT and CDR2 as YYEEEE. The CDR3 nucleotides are TGTGCCAGCAGCTTCTGGGGGCTGAGCTCCTACAATGAGCAGTTCTTC. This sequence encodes CASSFWGLSSYNEQFF.

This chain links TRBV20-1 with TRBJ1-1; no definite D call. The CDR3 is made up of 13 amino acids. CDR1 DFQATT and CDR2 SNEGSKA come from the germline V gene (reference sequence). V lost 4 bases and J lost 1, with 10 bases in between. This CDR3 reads CSAIRTGNTEAFF. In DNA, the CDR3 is TGCAGTGCTATCAGGACGGGGAACACTGAAGCTTTCTTT.

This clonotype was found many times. The DNA of the CDR3 is TGTGCCAGCAGTCGGGGGTGGACTGAAGCTTTCTTT. The encoded protein is CASSRGWTEAFF. This chain links TRBV2 with TRBJ1-1, with a weak D call TRBD1 (5 bases). Germline V lookup: CDR1 SNHLY, CDR2 FYNNEI. Trimming pared 5 bases from V and 5 bases from J, leaving 9 bases between. The CDR3 is 12 amino acids.

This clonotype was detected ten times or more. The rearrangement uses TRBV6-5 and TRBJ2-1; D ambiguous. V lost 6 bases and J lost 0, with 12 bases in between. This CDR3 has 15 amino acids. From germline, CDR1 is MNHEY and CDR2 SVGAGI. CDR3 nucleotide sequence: TGTGCCAGCAGCTATAGACTGAGCTCCTACAATGAGCAGTTCTTC. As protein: CASSYRLSSYNEQFF.

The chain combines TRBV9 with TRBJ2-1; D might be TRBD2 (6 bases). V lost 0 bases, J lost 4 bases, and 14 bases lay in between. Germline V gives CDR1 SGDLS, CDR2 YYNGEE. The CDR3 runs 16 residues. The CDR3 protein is CASSVGRGAGYNEQFF. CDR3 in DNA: TGTGCCAGCAGCGTAGGGAGGGGAGCAGGATACAATGAGCAGTTCTTC.

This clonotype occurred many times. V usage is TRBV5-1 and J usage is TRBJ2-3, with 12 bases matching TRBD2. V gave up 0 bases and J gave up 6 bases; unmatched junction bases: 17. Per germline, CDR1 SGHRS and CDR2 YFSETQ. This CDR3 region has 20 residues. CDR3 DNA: TGCGCCAGCAGCTTGGTACCCCTACTAGCGGGGGGACCGAAACTTGATACGCAGTATTTT. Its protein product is CASSLVPLLAGGPKLDTQYF.

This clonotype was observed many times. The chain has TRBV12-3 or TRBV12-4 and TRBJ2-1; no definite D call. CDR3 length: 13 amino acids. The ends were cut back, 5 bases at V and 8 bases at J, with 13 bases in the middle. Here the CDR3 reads CASSVQRHHEQFF. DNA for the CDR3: TGTGCCAGCAGTGTTCAAAGGCACCATGAGCAGTTCTTC.

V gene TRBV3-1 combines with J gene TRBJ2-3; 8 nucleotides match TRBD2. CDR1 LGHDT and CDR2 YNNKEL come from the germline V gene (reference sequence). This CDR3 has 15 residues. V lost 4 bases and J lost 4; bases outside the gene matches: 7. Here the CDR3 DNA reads TGTGCCAGCAGCCCGGGGGGGACTAGTTCAGATACGCAGTATTTT. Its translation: CASSPGGTSSDTQYF.

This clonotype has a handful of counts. The CDR3 is CASSPWRGAFGYGYTF. CDR3 sequence (DNA): TGTGCCAGCAGCCCTTGGAGGGGGGCCTTCGGGTATGGCTACACCTTC. The genes are TRBV11-2 and TRBJ1-2; D perhaps matches TRBD1 (6 bases). Trimming left V 5 bases short and J 5 bases short, with 21 bases between. This CDR3 spans 16 amino acids. Germline CDR1 and CDR2: SGHAT and FQNNGV.

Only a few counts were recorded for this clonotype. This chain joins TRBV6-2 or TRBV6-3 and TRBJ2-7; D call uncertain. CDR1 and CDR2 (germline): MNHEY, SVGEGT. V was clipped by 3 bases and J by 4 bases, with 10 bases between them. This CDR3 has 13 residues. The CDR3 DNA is TGTGCCAGCAGTTATGAACGGCCTTACGAGCAGTACTTC. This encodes CASSYERPYEQYF.

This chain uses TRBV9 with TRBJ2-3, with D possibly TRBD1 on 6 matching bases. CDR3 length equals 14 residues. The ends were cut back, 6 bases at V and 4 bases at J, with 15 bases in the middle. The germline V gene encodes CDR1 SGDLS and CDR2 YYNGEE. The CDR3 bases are TGTGCCAGCAACCAACTGGGGGCGGCAGATACGCAGTATTTT. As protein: CASNQLGAADTQYF. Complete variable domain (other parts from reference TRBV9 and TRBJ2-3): DSGVTQTPKHLITATGQRVTLRCSPRSGDLSVYWYQQSLDQGLQFLIQYYNGEERAKGNILERFSAQQFPDLHSELNLSSLELGDSALYFCASNQLGAADTQYFGPGTRLTVL.

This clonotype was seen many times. The CDR3 is CASSEGGGNQPQHF. CDR3 coding DNA: TGTGCCAGCAGCGAGGGGGGGGGCAATCAGCCCCAGCATTTT. The genes are TRBV12-3 or TRBV12-4 and TRBJ1-5, with a tentative D call TRBD1 (6 bases). The CDR3 covers 14 residues. The germline V and J ends were trimmed by 6 bases and 2 bases, with 11 bases remaining between them.

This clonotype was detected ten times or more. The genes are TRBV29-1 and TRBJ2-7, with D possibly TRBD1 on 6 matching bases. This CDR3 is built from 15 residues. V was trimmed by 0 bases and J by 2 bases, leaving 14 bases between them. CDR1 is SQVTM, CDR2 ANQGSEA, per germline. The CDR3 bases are TGCAGCGTTGAAGACAGGGGTTCTTTCCCCTACGAGCAGTACTTC. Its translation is CSVEDRGSFPYEQYF.

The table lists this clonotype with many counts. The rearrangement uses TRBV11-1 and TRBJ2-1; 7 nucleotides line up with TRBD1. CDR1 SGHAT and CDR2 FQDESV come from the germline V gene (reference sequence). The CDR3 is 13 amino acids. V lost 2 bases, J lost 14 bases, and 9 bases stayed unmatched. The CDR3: CASSLLRQGGEFF. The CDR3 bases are TGTGCCAGCAGCTTACTCCGACAGGGTGGTGAGTTCTTC.

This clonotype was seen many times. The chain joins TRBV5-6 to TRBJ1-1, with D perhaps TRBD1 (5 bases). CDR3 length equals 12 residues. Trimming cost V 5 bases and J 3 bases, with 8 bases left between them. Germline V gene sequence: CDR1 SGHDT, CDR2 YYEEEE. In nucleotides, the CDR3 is TGTGCCAGCAGATGGGGGGACACTGAAGCTTTCTTT. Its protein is CASRWGDTEAFF.

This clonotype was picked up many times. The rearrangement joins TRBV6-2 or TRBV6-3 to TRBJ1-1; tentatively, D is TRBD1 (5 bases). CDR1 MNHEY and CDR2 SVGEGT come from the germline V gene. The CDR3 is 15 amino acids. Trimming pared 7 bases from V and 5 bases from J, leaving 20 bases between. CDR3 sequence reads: CASIKNLGGRTEAFF. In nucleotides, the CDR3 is TGTGCCAGCATTAAGAACCTCGGGGGGAGGACTGAAGCTTTCTTT.

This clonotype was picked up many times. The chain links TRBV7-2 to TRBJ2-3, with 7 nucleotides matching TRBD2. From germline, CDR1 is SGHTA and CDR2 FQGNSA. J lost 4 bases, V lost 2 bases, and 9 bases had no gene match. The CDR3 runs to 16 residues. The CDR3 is CASSLRSGAGADTQYF. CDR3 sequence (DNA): TGTGCCAGCAGCTTACGGAGCGGGGCCGGGGCAGATACGCAGTATTTT. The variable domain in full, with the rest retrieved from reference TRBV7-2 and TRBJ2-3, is GAGVSQSPSNKVTEKGKDVELRCDPISGHTALYWYRQSLGQGLEFLIYFQGNSAPDKSGLPSDRFSAERTGGSVSTLTIQRTQQEDSAVYLCASSLRSGAGADTQYFGPGTRLTVL.

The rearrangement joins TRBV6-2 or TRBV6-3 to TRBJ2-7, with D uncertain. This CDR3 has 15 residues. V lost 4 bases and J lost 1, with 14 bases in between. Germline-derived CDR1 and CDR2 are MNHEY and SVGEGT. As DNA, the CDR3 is TGTGCCAGCAGTTCGCTGAGCCTCCTGTCCTACGAGCAGTACTTC. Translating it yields CASSSLSLLSYEQYF.

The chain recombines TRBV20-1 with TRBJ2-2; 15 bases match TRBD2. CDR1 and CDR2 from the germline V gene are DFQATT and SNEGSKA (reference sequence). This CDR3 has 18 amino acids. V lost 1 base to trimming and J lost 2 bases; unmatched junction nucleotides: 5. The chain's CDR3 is CSARVGLAGGHNTGELFF. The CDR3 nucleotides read TGCAGTGCTAGAGTCGGACTAGCGGGAGGGCACAACACCGGGGAGCTGTTTTTT.

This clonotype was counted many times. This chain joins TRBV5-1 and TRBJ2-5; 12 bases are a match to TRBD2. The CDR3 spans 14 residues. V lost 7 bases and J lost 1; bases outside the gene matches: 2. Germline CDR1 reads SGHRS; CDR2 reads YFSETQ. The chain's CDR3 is CASGLAGFQETQYF. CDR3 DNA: TGCGCCAGCGGACTAGCGGGATTCCAAGAGACCCAGTACTTC.

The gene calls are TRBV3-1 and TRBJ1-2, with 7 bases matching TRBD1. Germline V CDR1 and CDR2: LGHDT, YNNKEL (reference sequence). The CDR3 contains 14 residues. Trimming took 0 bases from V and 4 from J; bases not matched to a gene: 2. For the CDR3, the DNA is TGTGCCAGCAGCCAAGATACAGGGGTCTATGGCTACACCTTC. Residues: CASSQDTGVYGYTF.

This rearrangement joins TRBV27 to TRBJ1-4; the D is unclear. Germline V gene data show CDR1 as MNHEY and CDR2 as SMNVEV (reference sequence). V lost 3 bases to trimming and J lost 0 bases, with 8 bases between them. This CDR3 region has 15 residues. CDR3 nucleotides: TGTGCCAGCAGTTTGACTCCCGCAACTAATGAAAAACTGTTTTTT. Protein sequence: CASSLTPATNEKLFF.

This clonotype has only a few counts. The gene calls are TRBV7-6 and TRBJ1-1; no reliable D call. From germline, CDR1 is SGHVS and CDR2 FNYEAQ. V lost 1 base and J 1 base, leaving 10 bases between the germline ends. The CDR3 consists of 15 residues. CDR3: CASSLVGNGNTEAFF. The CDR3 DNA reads TGTGCCAGCAGCTTAGTTGGGAATGGGAACACTGAAGCTTTCTTT.